Listed here are 25 T cell receptor beta chains from one sample, sequenced in a study of CXCR3-negative and CXCR3-positive naive CD8 T cells. The TRB cDNA libraries were prepared by 5' RACE with UMI labels. TCRdb re-analyzed the 5' RACE reads; it lists each CDR3 protein once, without DNA. This repertoire comprises about 130,000 distinct CDR3 sequences; its ten largest clones make up roughly 0.29%. Material: naive CXCR3- CD8+ T cells from blood. Stated subset: CD45RO-CCR7+CD27+CD95- naive CD8+ T cells lacking CXCR3 (TNR3-). These TCRs come from a human donor in good health. Some clones in this sample may be carry-over from other donors' samples.

This chain links TRBV11-2 with TRBJ2-7; TCRdb's D call of TRBD1 is untestable without DNA. Germline V gives CDR1 SGHAT, CDR2 FQNNGV. The CDR3 consists of 15 residues. CDR3 sequence reads: CASSLGEAAFYEQYF.

The chain carries TRBV4-1 and TRBJ2-3; TCRdb gives TRBD2 as the D gene, but with no DNA this cannot be confirmed. In germline, CDR1 is MGHRA, CDR2 YSYEKL. CDR3 length: 16 residues. CDR3: CASSQPTGLPGDTQYF.

V gene TRBV7-9 combines with J gene TRBJ2-7; TCRdb's D call, TRBD2, is unchecked because there is no DNA. The CDR3 extends over 13 amino acids. The V gene's germline CDR1 is SEHNR and CDR2 FQNEAQ (reference sequence). CDR3 loop: CASGREEAYEQYF.

The gene calls are TRBV5-4 and TRBJ2-3; TCRdb gives TRBD2 as the D gene, but with no DNA this cannot be confirmed. CDR1 is SGHNT and CDR2 is YYREEE in the germline V gene (reference sequence). There are 13 residues in the CDR3. This chain's CDR3 is CASSFEEADTQYF.

The chain combines TRBV15 with TRBJ2-3; TCRdb picks TRBD1, but there is no DNA to check that call. The V gene's germline CDR1 is LNHNV and CDR2 YYDKDF (reference sequence). CDR3 length equals 16 residues. The CDR3: CATSRDRPQGADTQYF. Based on the CDR3 plus reference TRBV15 and TRBJ2-3, the full variable domain is DAMVIQNPRYQVTQFGKPVTLSCSQTLNHNVMYWYQQKSSQAPKLLFHYYDKDFNNEADTPDNFQSRRPNTSFCFLDIRSPGLGDTAMYLCATSRDRPQGADTQYFGPGTRLTVL.

The chain recombines TRBV9 with TRBJ2-4; absent DNA, TCRdb's TRBD1 call cannot be checked. The CDR3 has 12 residues. Germline CDR1 is SGDLS and CDR2 is YYNGEE. The CDR3 sequence is CASSVDKGAGDF.

The chain employs TRBV19 and TRBJ2-5; checking the TCRdb D call of TRBD1 is not possible without DNA. In germline, CDR1 is LNHDA, CDR2 SQIVND (reference sequence). This CDR3 comprises 16 residues. CDR3 sequence reads: CASSIGTGMYQETQYF.

The rearrangement links TRBV6-5 to TRBJ2-1. Germline V lookup: CDR1 MNHEY, CDR2 SVGAGI. The CDR3 length is 12 residues. CDR3 sequence reads: CASSYGVGEQFF.

The V call is TRBV6-5, the J call TRBJ2-3; the D call of TRBD1 rests on TCRdb alone, since no DNA is present to check it. The length of the CDR3 is 14 residues. CDR1 is MNHEY and CDR2 is SVGAGI in the germline V gene. This chain's CDR3 is CASSERGPADTQYF.

The chain has TRBV12-3 or TRBV12-4 and TRBJ2-1; the TCRdb call, TRBD2, lacks DNA for checking. The CDR3 is 16 amino acids. The CDR3 sequence: CASSFLGGLAGNEQFF.

The chain has TRBV5-1 and TRBJ1-2; absent DNA, TCRdb's TRBD1 call cannot be checked. The V gene's germline CDR1 is SGHRS and CDR2 YFSETQ. CDR3 length equals 16 residues. CDR3: CASSLATGLENYGYTF. The variable domain in full, completed from reference TRBV5-1 and TRBJ1-2, reads KAGVTQTPRYLIKTRGQQVTLSCSPISGHRSVSWYQQTPGQGLQFLFEYFSETQRNKGNFPGRFSGRQFSNSRSEMNVSTLELGDSALYLCASSLATGLENYGYTFGSGTRLTVV.

The chain employs TRBV15 and TRBJ2-1. The CDR3 covers 14 residues. Germline V gene lookup returns CDR1 LNHNV and CDR2 YYDKDF (reference sequence). This CDR3 is CATSRRQQDNEQFF.

The rearrangement links TRBV7-9 to TRBJ1-1; TCRdb's assignment of TRBD1 cannot be checked, as there is no DNA. This CDR3 region has 13 residues. Germline loops: CDR1 SEHNR, CDR2 FQNEAQ (reference sequence). The CDR3 sequence is CASSHDRATEAFF.

The genes are TRBV27 and TRBJ2-7; the D call from TCRdb, TRBD1, cannot be confirmed without DNA. The CDR3 is 14 amino acids. Germline assignment: CDR1 MNHEY and CDR2 SMNVEV (reference sequence). CDR3 protein: CASSIGQVRYEQYF.

The chain carries TRBV7-3 and TRBJ2-5; TCRdb's D call, TRBD2, is unchecked because there is no DNA. CDR1 SGHTA and CDR2 FQGTGA come from the germline V gene. This CDR3 has 15 residues. The chain's CDR3 is CASSLVGGEGETQYF.

The chain links TRBV29-1 to TRBJ2-7; TCRdb lists TRBD1, though no DNA is available to test this call. Germline lookup yields CDR1 SQVTM and CDR2 ANQGSEA. The CDR3 has 14 residues. CDR3 amino acids: CSVEPATGSYEQYF.

The chain employs TRBV29-1 and TRBJ2-1; TCRdb returns TRBD1, unconfirmable since there is no DNA. Germline V gene data show CDR1 as SQVTM and CDR2 as ANQGSEA. The CDR3 extends over 15 amino acids. CDR3 region: CSVPTGLGTYNEQFF.

This rearrangement joins TRBV29-1 to TRBJ2-7; as DNA is missing, the TRBD2 call by TCRdb cannot be tested. Germline CDR1 reads SQVTM; CDR2 reads ANQGSEA. The CDR3 has 14 amino acids. CDR3: CSVEKAGSIYEQYF.

The chain recombines TRBV7-3 with TRBJ2-7; TCRdb's D call, TRBD1, is unchecked because there is no DNA. CDR3 size: 13 residues. Germline V CDR1 and CDR2: SGHTA, FQGTGA. The CDR3 sequence: CASSPWTGYEQYF. Full variable domain (outside the CDR3, taken from reference TRBV7-3 and TRBJ2-7): GAGVSQTPSNKVTEKGKYVELRCDPISGHTALYWYRQSLGQGPEFLIYFQGTGAADDSGLPNDRFFAVRPEGSVSTLKIQRTERGDSAVYLCASSPWTGYEQYFGPGTRLTVT.

The chain has TRBV7-9 and TRBJ2-2; TCRdb lists TRBD1, though no DNA is available to test this call. Germline CDR1 SEHNR, CDR2 FQNEAQ (reference sequence). The CDR3 length is 13 residues. The CDR3 region is CASMGGRTGELFF.

The chain carries TRBV15 and TRBJ2-7; TCRdb's D gene call, TRBD1, goes unchecked for lack of DNA. CDR1 LNHNV and CDR2 YYDKDF come from the germline V gene (reference sequence). The CDR3 extends over 16 amino acids. Here the CDR3 reads CATSRAQSGGSYEQYF.

The chain links TRBV6-2 or TRBV6-3 to TRBJ2-5. The CDR3 loop spans 19 amino acids. Germline CDR1 is MNHEY and CDR2 is SVGEGT. The CDR3 sequence is CASSYPRDGGHSYQETQYF.

V and J are TRBV7-9 and TRBJ2-3; TCRdb returns TRBD1, unconfirmable since there is no DNA. Germline V gene data show CDR1 as SEHNR and CDR2 as FQNEAQ (reference sequence). This CDR3 is 18 amino acids long. The CDR3 spells CASSSKYSTGVVADTQYF.

The chain carries TRBV7-9 and TRBJ2-1; TCRdb indicates TRBD1, and absent DNA this call remains unverified. Germline V gives CDR1 SEHNR, CDR2 FQNEAQ (reference sequence). The CDR3 has 15 amino acids. The CDR3 is CASSLLGPSYNEQFF.

The V call is TRBV29-1, the J call TRBJ2-7; TCRdb selects TRBD1, and the lack of DNA leaves this call unchecked. The germline gives CDR1 SQVTM, CDR2 ANQGSEA. The length of the CDR3 is 12 residues. CDR3: CSVVGGPHEQYF.